Below, 5 T cell receptor beta chains from the same sample are listed, as sequenced in a study of neurological immune-mediated disorders. Via MiXCR, TCRdb re-called the 5' RACE reads, giving one row per CDR3 protein. The table has some 54,000 distinct CDR3 sequences, about 11% seen once. Time point meaning: longitudinal time-point 1 (baseline). Input material: PBMCs. All receptors derive from a male donor with HTLV-1-associated myelopathy (HAM/TSP).

This clonotype has at least ten counts. The chain recombines TRBV7-8 with TRBJ1-4, with D tentatively TRBD1 (5 bases). CDR1 is SGHVS, CDR2 FQNEAQ, per germline. The CDR3 is made up of 15 amino acids. The ends were cut back, 2 bases at V and 5 bases at J, with 12 bases in the middle. The CDR3 DNA follows: TGTGCCAGCAGCTTAATCGCCGGGGGGAATGAAAAACTGTTTTTT. As protein: CASSLIAGGNEKLFF.

This clonotype has at least ten counts. The genes are TRBV7-3 and TRBJ2-2; perhaps TRBD1 as D (5 bases). Trimming shortened V by 3 bases and J by 0 bases, and 8 bases separated the two germline ends. This CDR3 has 15 amino acids. Germline CDR1 is SGHTA and CDR2 is FQGTGA. The CDR3 loop reads CASSLGHANTGELFF. The CDR3 DNA sequence: TGTGCCAGCAGCTTGGGGCACGCGAACACCGGGGAGCTGTTTTTT.

On this clonotype itself: At one of its ends the junction is not consistent with the germline gene, which may arise from a read error. The chain carries TRBV24-1 and TRBJ2-1; tentatively, D is TRBD1 (6 bases). Germline CDR1 KGHDR, CDR2 SFDVKD. The CDR3 sequence is 13 residues long. CDR3: CDTSYSGVNEQFF. CDR3 DNA sequence: TGTGACACCAGTTATTCAGGGGTTAATGAGCAGTTCTTC.

Many counts were recorded for this clonotype. J is TRBJ2-1 and V is TRBV12-3 or TRBV12-4; 7 nucleotides match TRBD1. The trim removed 5 bases at V and 5 bases at J, leaving 6 bases unmatched. The CDR3 spans 14 residues. CDR3 in amino acids: CASSRRDRNNEQFF. CDR3 coding DNA: TGTGCCAGCAGTCGCCGGGACAGAAACAATGAGCAGTTCTTC.

This clonotype was recorded at least ten times. The chain is built from TRBV4-3 and TRBJ1-4, with 7 bases matching TRBD1. There are 14 residues in the CDR3. CDR1 and CDR2 from the germline V gene are LGHNA and YSLEER. J was trimmed by 5 bases and V by 4 bases; bases with no gene match: 4. CDR3 sequence reads: CASSPQGLNEKLFF. In DNA, the CDR3 is TGCGCCAGCAGCCCACAGGGGCTCAATGAAAAACTGTTTTTT.